This T cell receptor (beta chain) was recorded in a study of read filtering for tumor transcriptome and immune sequencing. Turning to the study itself: After DNase treatment, RNA was made into whole-transcriptome libraries. IR-seq gave about 3.5 to 10.27 million TCR reads per sample; RNA-seq gave roughly 75 to 1,300. Broader study findings: Even smaller IR-seq throughput identified most shared clonotypes.

The CDR3 has 11 amino acids. Trimming left V 5 bases short and J 3 bases short, with 5 bases between. The library was built from 400 ng RNA with molecular barcoded adaptors for alpha/delta and beta/gamma chains. TCRdb re-called the reads with MiXCR, one entry per CDR3 protein. The profile covers approximately 90,000 distinct CDR3 sequences, with about 12% appearing a single time and just under 15% taken by the ten largest. This clonotype was seen repeatedly, ten times or more. What it binds is not known. Sequences were obtained from a population of CD138-negative cells sorted from bone marrow. The origin of this receptor is a donor aged 40 or over with multiple myeloma. The chain joins TRBV12-3 or TRBV12-4 to TRBJ2-7; D unclear. The CDR3: CASSLHYEQYF. In DNA form, the CDR3 reads TGTGCCAGCAGTCTGCACTACGAGCAGTACTTC.